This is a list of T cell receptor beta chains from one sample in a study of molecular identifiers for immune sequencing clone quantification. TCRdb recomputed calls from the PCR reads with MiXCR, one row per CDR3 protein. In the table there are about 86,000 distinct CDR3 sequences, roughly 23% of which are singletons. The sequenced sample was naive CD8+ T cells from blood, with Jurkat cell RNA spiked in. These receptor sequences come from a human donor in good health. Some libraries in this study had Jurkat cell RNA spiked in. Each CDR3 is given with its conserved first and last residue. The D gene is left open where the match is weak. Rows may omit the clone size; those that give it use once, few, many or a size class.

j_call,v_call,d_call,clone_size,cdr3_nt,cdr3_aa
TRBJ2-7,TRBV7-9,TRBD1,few,TGTGCCAGCAGCCCTCCGGACAGGTACTACGAGCAGTACTTC,CASSPPDRYYEQYF
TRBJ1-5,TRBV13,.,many,TGTGCCAGCAGCTCAGGGTCCGATCAGCCCCAGCATTTT,CASSSGSDQPQHF
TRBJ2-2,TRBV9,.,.,TGTGCCAGCAGCGTAGCTACCGGGGAGCTGTTATTT,CASSVATGELLF
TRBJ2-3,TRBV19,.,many,TGTGCCAGTAGTATTGGTGCCACCAGGGGCACAGATACGCAGTATTTT,CASSIGATRGTDTQYF
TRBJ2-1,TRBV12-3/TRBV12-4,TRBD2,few,TGTGCCAGCAAGTCTAGCGGGAGCTACAATGAGCAGTTCTTC,CASKSSGSYNEQFF
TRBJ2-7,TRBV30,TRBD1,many,TGTGCCTGGAGCCCAGGGGGACCCTACGAGCAGTACTTC,CAWSPGGPYEQYF
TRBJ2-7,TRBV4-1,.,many,TGCGCCAGCAGCCAAGGGCGCACATGGGCGTACGAGCAGTACTTC,CASSQGRTWAYEQYF
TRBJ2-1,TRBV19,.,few,TGTGCCAGTAGTATGACCGAGTACAATGAGCAGTTCTTC,CASSMTEYNEQFF
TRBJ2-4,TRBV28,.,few,TGTGCCAGTACCAAGGTCATCGCCGCCAGAAACATTCAGTACTTC,CASTKVIAARNIQYF
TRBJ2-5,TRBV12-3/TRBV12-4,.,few,TGTGCCAGCAACGAAGCCCTGGGAGAGACCCAGTACTTC,CASNEALGETQYF
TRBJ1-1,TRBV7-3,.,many,TGTGCCAGCAGCCCCGCGACGGGTGAGGCTTTCTTT,CASSPATGEAFF
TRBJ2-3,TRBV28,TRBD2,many,TGTGCCAGCGCGGGAGGGGACTCTTTTAGCACAGATACGCAGTATTTT,CASAGGDSFSTDTQYF
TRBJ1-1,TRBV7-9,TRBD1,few,TGTGCCAGCAGGCCCACAGGGGACACTGAAGCTTTCTTT,CASRPTGDTEAFF
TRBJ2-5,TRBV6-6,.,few,TGTGCCAGCAGTTACTCGATGGGGGGAGAAGAGACCCAGTACTTC,CASSYSMGGEETQYF
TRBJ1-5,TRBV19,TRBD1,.,TGTGCCAGTAGTCAGCAGGGGGTCGGGCAGCCCCAGCATTTT,CASSQQGVGQPQHF
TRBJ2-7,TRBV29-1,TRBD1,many,TGCAGCGTTGGTGAAGGGGGCGTCTACGAGCAGTACTTC,CSVGEGGVYEQYF
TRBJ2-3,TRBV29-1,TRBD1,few,TGCAGCGTTGAAAGGGACAGGGAGAAGGAGCAGTATTTT,CSVERDREKEQYF
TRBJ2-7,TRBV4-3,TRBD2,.,TGCGCCAGCAGCCGAGATTGGACTAGCGGTCCCTACGAGCAGTACTTC,CASSRDWTSGPYEQYF
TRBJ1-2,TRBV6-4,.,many,TGTGCCAGCAGTGATAGTCAGGGCACCGGCACTAACTATGGCTACACCTTC,CASSDSQGTGTNYGYTF
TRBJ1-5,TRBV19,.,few,TGTGCCAGTAGTATAGACGGCCCCCATCGGCCCCAGCATTTT,CASSIDGPHRPQHF
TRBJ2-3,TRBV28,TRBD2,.,TGTGCCAGCAGTACCACAGATCTAGCGGGAGGTTTTGCAGATACGCAGTATTTT,CASSTTDLAGGFADTQYF
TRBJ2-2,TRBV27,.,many,TGTGCCAGTGGCATGAGAATGAACACCGGGGAGCTGTTTTTT,CASGMRMNTGELFF
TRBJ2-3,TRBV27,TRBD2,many,TGTGCCAGCAGTTCCCTAGCGGGGCGTAGCACAGATACGCAGTATTTT,CASSSLAGRSTDTQYF
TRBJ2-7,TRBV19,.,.,TGTGCCAGTAGTATCGAGTCAGGACTAACCTACGAGCAGTACTTC,CASSIESGLTYEQYF
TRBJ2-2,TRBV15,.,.,TGTGCCACCAGCAGTATTGGCGGGGCCGACACCGGGGAGCTGTTTTTT,CATSSIGGADTGELFF